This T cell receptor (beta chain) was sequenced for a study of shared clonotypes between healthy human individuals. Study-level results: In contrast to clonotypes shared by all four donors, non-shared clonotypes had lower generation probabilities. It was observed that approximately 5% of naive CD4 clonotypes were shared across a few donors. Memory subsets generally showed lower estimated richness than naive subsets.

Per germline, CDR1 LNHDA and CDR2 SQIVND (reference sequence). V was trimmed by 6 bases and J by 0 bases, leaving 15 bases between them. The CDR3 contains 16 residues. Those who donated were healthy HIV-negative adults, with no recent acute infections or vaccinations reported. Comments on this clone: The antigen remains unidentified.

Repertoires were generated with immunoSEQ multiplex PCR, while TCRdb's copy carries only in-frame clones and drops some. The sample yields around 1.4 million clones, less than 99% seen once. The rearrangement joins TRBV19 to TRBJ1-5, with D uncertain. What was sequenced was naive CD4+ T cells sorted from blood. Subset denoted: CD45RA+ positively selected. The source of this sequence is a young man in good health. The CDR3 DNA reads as TGTGCCAGTAGCTCCAGTGGGCAGAATAGCAATCAGCCCCAGCATTTT. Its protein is CASSSSGQNSNQPQHF.